The 2 T cell receptor beta chains below come from one sample, sequenced in a study of regulatory T cells in long-lasting Graves disease. The time point is: newly diagnosed GD, antithyroid drugs for less than 3 months. RNA isolated from PBMCs was used to make the TCR library. With iRepertoire HTBI primers and Arm-PCR of CDR3 regions, TCR beta libraries were built. One entry per CDR3 protein results from TCRdb running MiXCR on the multiplex PCR reads. The sample comprises hundreds of thousands of distinct CDR3 sequences, 15% to 20% of which are singletons, and 25% to 30% rests with the top ten. This sample also appeared in a second study, on T cells in Graves' hyperthyroidism and ophthalmopathy.

The starting material was peripheral blood mononuclear cells (PBMCs), obtained at new diagnosis, from a patient treated with antithyroid drugs. These TCRs come from a middle-aged man with Graves disease.

This clonotype was observed many times. The chain carries TRBV7-3 and TRBJ2-2; maybe TRBD1 (6 bases). Looked up from germline, CDR1 is SGHTA and CDR2 is FQGTGA. Trimming pared 1 base from V and 5 bases from J, leaving 14 bases between. This CDR3 spans 16 amino acids. CDR3 region: CASSLSGQGKTGELFF. The DNA of the CDR3 is TGTGCCAGCAGCTTAAGTGGGCAGGGGAAAACCGGGGAGCTGTTTTTT.

The chain has TRBV15 and TRBJ2-5; TRBD1 aligns across 8 bases. V gave up 3 bases and J gave up 0 bases; unmatched junction bases: 9. CDR1 is LNHNV and CDR2 is YYDKDF in the germline V gene (reference sequence). This CDR3 contains 17 residues. Here the CDR3 DNA reads TGTGCCACCAGCAGCGGACAGGGACCCCTATACCAAGAGACCCAGTACTTC. Translation gives CATSSGQGPLYQETQYF. Using reference TRBV15 and TRBJ2-5 for the parts outside the CDR3, the full variable domain is DAMVIQNPRYQVTQFGKPVTLSCSQTLNHNVMYWYQQKSSQAPKLLFHYYDKDFNNEADTPDNFQSRRPNTSFCFLDIRSPGLGDTAMYLCATSSGQGPLYQETQYFGPGTRLLVL.